This T cell receptor (beta chain) is drawn from a study of shared clonotypes between healthy human individuals. Study-level background: Aged between 18 and 49, the donors were a couple of women and three men.

Method: immunoSEQ multiplex PCR; TCRdb's copy keeps in-frame clones and lacks some. The sample holds roughly 2 million clones, more than 90% seen once. The CDR3 totals 13 residues. Germline V gene data show CDR1 as KGHSH and CDR2 as LQKENI. With 1 base clipped from V and 9 bases from J, the junction kept 5 bases outside the gene matches. This sequence was found in a young man in good health. Sequencing was performed on naive CD4+ T cells sorted from blood. Subset defined: CD45RA+ positively selected. This sequence joins TRBV18 and TRBJ2-5, with 7 bases lining up with TRBD2. CDR3 amino acids: CASSPRAGEAQYF. The CDR3 DNA reads TGTGCCAGCTCACCACGGGCGGGGGAGGCCCAGTACTTC.